This TCR beta chain was identified in a study of cytomegalovirus exposure and HLA in healthy donors. CDR3 length: 17 amino acids. The V segment lost 5 bases and the J segment 4 bases; nucleotides outside the gene matches: 13. The germline V gene has CDR1 KGHSH and CDR2 LQKENI. Findings and limits, study-wide: When analyzed later, the rates of TCR association showed variation by HLA locus, with DRB1 the most and HLA-C the fewest. V- and J-gene trimming of TCR beta was linked (in a later analysis) to a missense DCLRE1C variant.

The table lists this clone with a count of one. Antigen: not known. The PCR ran on 60 Vbeta and 13 Jbeta primers. Sequencing was performed with immunoSEQ multiplex PCR; in TCRdb, only in-frame clones are kept and a portion is missing. Among about 59,000 clones, over 60% were seen once, and the ten largest hold roughly 7%. V and J are TRBV18 and TRBJ1-4; 7 bases are shared with TRBD1. The TCR sequence derives from a man aged 25 to 40 in good health and CMV-seropositive. Specimen: PBMCs. The CDR3 region is CASSSISLAGGNEKLFF. The DNA of the CDR3 is TGTGCCAGCTCATCCATCTCATTGGCAGGGGGTAATGAAAAACTGTTTTTT.